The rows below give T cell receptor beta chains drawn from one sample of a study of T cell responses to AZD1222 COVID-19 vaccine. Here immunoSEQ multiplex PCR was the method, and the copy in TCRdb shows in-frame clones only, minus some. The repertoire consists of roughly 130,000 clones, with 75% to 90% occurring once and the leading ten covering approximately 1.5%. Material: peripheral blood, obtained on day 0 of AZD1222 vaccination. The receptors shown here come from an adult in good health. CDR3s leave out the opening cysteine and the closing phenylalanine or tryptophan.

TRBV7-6	ASSPRSGGADTQY
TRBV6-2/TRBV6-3	ASSYGGGAGNEQF
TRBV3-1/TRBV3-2	ASSQAGVETQY
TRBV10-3	AISDRGTSGGALDNEQF
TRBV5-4	ASSLERRTSTDTQY
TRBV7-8	ASSLEEFGTVAKNIQY
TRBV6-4	ASSERLNTEAF
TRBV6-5	ASSYSTTQSNGYT
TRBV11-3	ASSLEGLAEQF
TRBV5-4	ASSLTENTEAF
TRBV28	ASSRDRGFTEAF
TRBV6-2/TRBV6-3	ASSYSIKTQY
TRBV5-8	ASSSGSVTLTDTQY
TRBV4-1	ASSQDPLLPQH
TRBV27	ASSMGQGHYGYT
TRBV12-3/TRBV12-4	ASGDRGQNGYT
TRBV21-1	ASKGARGLNTEAF
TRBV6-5	ASSYRQMGNTEAF
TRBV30	AWSGSRNTEAF
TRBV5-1	ASSGMGQVNTEAF
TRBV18	ASSPLQTKSGTEAF
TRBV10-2	ASSEFTGDGYT
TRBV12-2	ASRLYREAQPQH
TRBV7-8	ASSWVGAGELF
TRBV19	ASSIGNGGTIYNEQF
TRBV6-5	ASSWDRKGGNTIY
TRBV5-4	ASSLGPGQGQGYGYT
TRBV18	ASSPSLGPNYGYT
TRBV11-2	ASSHVRRAYEQY
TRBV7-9	ASSSKPGQGFTDTQY